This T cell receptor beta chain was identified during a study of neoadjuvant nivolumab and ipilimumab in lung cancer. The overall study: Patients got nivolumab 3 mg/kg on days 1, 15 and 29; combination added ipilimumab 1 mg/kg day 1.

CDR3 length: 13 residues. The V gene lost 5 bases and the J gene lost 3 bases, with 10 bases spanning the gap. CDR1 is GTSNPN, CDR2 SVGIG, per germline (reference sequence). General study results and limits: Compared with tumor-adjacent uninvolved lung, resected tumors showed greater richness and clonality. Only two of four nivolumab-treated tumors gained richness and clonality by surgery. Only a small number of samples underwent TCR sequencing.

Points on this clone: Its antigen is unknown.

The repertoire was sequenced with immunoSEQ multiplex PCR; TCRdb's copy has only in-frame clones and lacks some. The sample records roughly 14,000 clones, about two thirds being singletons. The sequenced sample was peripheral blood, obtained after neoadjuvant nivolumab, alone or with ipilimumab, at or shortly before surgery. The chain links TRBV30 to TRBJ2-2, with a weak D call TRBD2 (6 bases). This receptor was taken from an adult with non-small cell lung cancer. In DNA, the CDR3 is TGTGCCTGGCGGACTACCTACACCGGGGAGCTGTTTTTT. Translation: CAWRTTYTGELFF.